This T cell receptor (beta chain) was profiled in a study of blood T cell repertoires in COVID-19. Clones were sequenced by immunoSEQ multiplex PCR, and TCRdb holds only the in-frame ones, with some missing. The sample includes roughly 130,000 clones, about nine tenths of them seen just once. The CDR3 runs to 15 residues. Germline loops: CDR1 LGHDT, CDR2 YNNKEL (reference sequence). V shed 3 bases, J shed 2 bases, and the junction held 2 bases outside the gene matches. The chain joins TRBV3-1 (or the pseudogene TRBV3-2) to TRBJ2-5; 11 bases are shared with TRBD2. This sequence originates from a man aged 50-60 years with active COVID-19. Sequencing was done on a sample of peripheral blood. The CDR3 sequence is CASSQPSGRQETQYF. DNA of the CDR3: TGTGCCAGCAGCCAGCCTAGCGGGAGGCAAGAGACCCAGTACTTC.